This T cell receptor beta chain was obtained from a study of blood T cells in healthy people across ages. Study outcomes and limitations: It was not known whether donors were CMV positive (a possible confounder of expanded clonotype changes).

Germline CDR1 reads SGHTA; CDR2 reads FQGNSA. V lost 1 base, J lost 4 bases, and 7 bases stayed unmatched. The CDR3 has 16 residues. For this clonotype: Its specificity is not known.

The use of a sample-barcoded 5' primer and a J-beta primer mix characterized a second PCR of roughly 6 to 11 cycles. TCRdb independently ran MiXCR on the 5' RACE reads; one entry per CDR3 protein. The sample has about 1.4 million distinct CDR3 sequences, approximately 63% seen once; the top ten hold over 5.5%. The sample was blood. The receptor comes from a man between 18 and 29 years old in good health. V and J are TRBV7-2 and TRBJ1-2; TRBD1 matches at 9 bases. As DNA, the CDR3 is TGTGCCAGCAGCTTAGATGGGACAGGGTACGCCTATGGCTACACCTTC. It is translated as CASSLDGTGYAYGYTF. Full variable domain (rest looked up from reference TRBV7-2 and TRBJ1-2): GAGVSQSPSNKVTEKGKDVELRCDPISGHTALYWYRQSLGQGLEFLIYFQGNSAPDKSGLPSDRFSAERTGGSVSTLTIQRTQQEDSAVYLCASSLDGTGYAYGYTFGSGTRLTVV.